This record concerns one T cell receptor beta chain sequence. Its target is not known. This sample was taken from a study of T cell responses to AZD1222 COVID-19 vaccine. The study, taken as a whole, reports: Breadth and depth of Spike-specific TCRs rose after two AZD1222 doses. Nearly half of the spike-specific TCRs reportedly recognize variant regions that carry no mutations. Baseline seropositives among AZD1222 recipients totaled only five or six.

Measured with immunoSEQ multiplex PCR; TCRdb has only the in-frame clones, and not every one. The table shows about 82,000 clones, with 80% to 90% occurring only once. This CDR3 is 15 amino acids long. In germline, CDR1 is LNHDA, CDR2 SQIVND (reference sequence). V shed 3 bases and J 6 bases; nucleotides not matched to a gene: 10. The origin of this receptor is an adult in good health. The chain links TRBV19 to TRBJ1-2; 7 nucleotides agree with TRBD1. The sequenced sample was peripheral blood, obtained on day 0 of AZD1222 vaccination. CDR3 in DNA: TGTGCCAGTAGTATCGGGACAGAATGGGAGAATGGCTACACCTTC. This sequence encodes CASSIGTEWENGYTF.